The 27 T cell receptor beta chains listed next were all sequenced from one sample in a study of T cell responses to AZD1222 COVID-19 vaccine (TCRdb year 2021). What this sample's time point label stands for: baseline before first vaccination. Interpreted using the paper, the treatment or condition label stands for: meningococcal conjugate vaccine given as trial control. The library came from the immunoSEQ multiplex PCR assay. Held by TCRdb, this immuneACCESS table contains in-frame sequences only and omits some clones. Under half of the omission traces to an unresolved V gene where checked; the cause of the rest is unknown. This sample gives about 93,000 clones in total; roughly 91% of them show up just once. 2.5% to 3% of the sample belongs to the ten largest clones. The source was peripheral blood, collected on day 0 of MenACWY control vaccination. Receptor source: an adult in good health.

The chain joins TRBV10-3 to TRBJ1-5; 10 nucleotides match TRBD1. From germline, CDR1 is ENHRY and CDR2 SYGVKD. This CDR3 comprises 18 residues. The V gene end was trimmed by 3 bases and the J gene end by 1 base; junction bases not matched to a gene: 9. The CDR3 loop reads CAISDRPGQGRSNQPQHF. CDR3 in DNA: TGTGCCATCAGTGACCGACCGGGACAGGGGAGAAGCAATCAGCCCCAGCATTTT.

This sequence joins TRBV5-1 and TRBJ1-3, with TRBD1 matching over 7 bases. The CDR3 is made up of 16 amino acids. Germline V gene sequence: CDR1 SGHRS, CDR2 YFSETQ. The V segment lost 0 bases and the J segment 1 base; nucleotides outside the gene matches: 4. The CDR3 nucleotides are TGCGCCAGCAGCTTGGGACAGGGTGGTTCTGGAAACACCATATATTTT. Protein sequence: CASSLGQGGSGNTIYF.

This clone was observed a single time. The chain has TRBV19 and TRBJ1-5, with no clear D. Germline CDR1 and CDR2: LNHDA and SQIVND (reference sequence). The length of the CDR3 is 13 residues. V lost 7 bases and J lost 5, with 12 bases in between. CDR3 nucleotide sequence: TGTGCCAGTAACCCGGGCAACTATCAGCCCCAGCATTTT. Its translation: CASNPGNYQPQHF.

CDR3 DNA sequence: TGTGCCAGCAGCTCTCGGACTAGCGGGGAGCAAGAGACCCAGTACTTC. Protein: CASSSRTSGEQETQYF. The rearrangement joins TRBV7-6 to TRBJ2-5, with 12 bases matching TRBD2. The CDR3 has 16 amino acids. Per the germline V gene, CDR1 is SGHVS and CDR2 is FNYEAQ. V dropped 4 bases and J dropped 2; count of bases not matched to a gene: 5.

The chain is built from TRBV14 and TRBJ1-1; weak D call: TRBD1 (6 bases). Germline CDR1 and CDR2: SGHDN and FVKESK. V was shortened by 0 bases and J by 9 bases, with 8 bases between the two germline ends. CDR3 length: 12 residues. The CDR3 reads CASSQDWGQAFF. CDR3 bases: TGTGCCAGCAGCCAAGACTGGGGGCAAGCTTTCTTT. Complete variable domain (other parts from reference TRBV14 and TRBJ1-1): EAGVTQFPSHSVIEKGQTVTLRCDPISGHDNLYWYRRVMGKEIKFLLHFVKESKQDESGMPNNRFLAERTGGTYSTLKVQPAELEDSGVYFCASSQDWGQAFFGQGTRLTVV.

V and J are TRBV4-1 and TRBJ2-1; D gene ambiguous. The CDR3 runs to 15 residues. Trimming cost V 0 bases and J 4 bases, with 10 bases left between them. Germline loops: CDR1 MGHRA, CDR2 YSYEKL. DNA for the CDR3: TGCGCCAGCAGCCAAGATCGGGCGGAGTACAATGAGCAGTTCTTC. This gives the protein CASSQDRAEYNEQFF.

The chain recombines TRBV28 with TRBJ1-6; the D gene is possibly TRBD1 (6 bases). The CDR3 spans 13 residues. Germline assignment: CDR1 MDHEN and CDR2 SYDVKM. Trimming removed 8 bases from V and 7 bases from J, with 12 bases in between. The CDR3 DNA is TGTGCCAGCCTCGGACAGTTGAATTCACCCCTCCACTTT. Translated: CASLGQLNSPLHF. The full variable domain, in which reference TRBV28 and TRBJ1-6 provide the parts outside the CDR3, is DVKVTQSSRYLVKRTGEKVFLECVQDMDHENMFWYRQDPGLGLRLIYFSYDVKMKEKGDIPEGYSVSREKKERFSLILESASTNQTSMYLCASLGQLNSPLHFGNGTRLTVT.

This chain links TRBV3-1 (or the pseudogene TRBV3-2) with TRBJ2-3, with D maybe TRBD2 (5 bases). V was pared by 4 bases and J by 6 bases, with 17 bases between. Per germline, CDR1 LGHDT and CDR2 YNNKEL (reference sequence). This CDR3 is 15 amino acids long. CDR3 residues: CASSRRHLGVDTQYF. The CDR3 DNA sequence: TGTGCCAGCAGCCGACGACACCTCGGGGTGGATACGCAGTATTTT.

J is TRBJ1-1 and V is TRBV7-9, with 8 bases identical to TRBD1. The ends lost 3 bases at V and 5 bases at J; junction bases unmatched: 5. Germline V gene data show CDR1 as SEHNR and CDR2 as FQNEAQ (reference sequence). The CDR3 consists of 14 residues. The CDR3 protein is CASSFSGGWTEAFF. The CDR3 nucleotides read TGTGCCAGCAGCTTTTCAGGGGGCTGGACTGAAGCTTTCTTT. The whole variable domain, remainder taken from reference TRBV7-9 and TRBJ1-1, is DTGVSQNPRHKITKRGQNVTFRCDPISEHNRLYWYRQTLGQGPEFLTYFQNEAQLEKSRLLSDRFSAERPKGSFSTLEIQRTEQGDSAMYLCASSFSGGWTEAFFGQGTRLTVV.

This chain joins TRBV5-4 and TRBJ2-5; a possible D gene is TRBD1 (6 bases). The CDR3 covers 14 residues. CDR1 and CDR2 (germline): SGHNT, YYREEE (reference sequence). V shed 1 base and J shed 1 base, with 8 bases lying between them. CDR3 protein: CASSLRGTQETQYF. CDR3 in DNA: TGTGCCAGCAGCTTGAGGGGGACCCAAGAGACCCAGTACTTC. The variable domain in full, with the rest retrieved from reference TRBV5-4 and TRBJ2-5, is ETGVTQSPTHLIKTRGQQVTLRCSSQSGHNTVSWYQQALGQGPQFIFQYYREEENGRGNFPPRFSGLQFPNYSSELNVNALELDDSALYLCASSLRGTQETQYFGPGTRLLVL.

The gene calls are TRBV9 and TRBJ2-3, with D unresolved. The germline gives CDR1 SGDLS, CDR2 YYNGEE. The CDR3 is made up of 14 amino acids. The germline V and J ends were trimmed by 3 bases and 0 bases, with 8 bases remaining between them. CDR3: CASSAGSSTDTQYF. The CDR3 bases are TGTGCCAGCAGCGCAGGATCTAGCACAGATACGCAGTATTTT.

This chain links TRBV19 with TRBJ1-1; D may be TRBD1 (6 bases). Trimming took 2 bases from V and 1 from J, leaving 8 bases between them. CDR1 LNHDA and CDR2 SQIVND come from the germline V gene (reference sequence). The CDR3 length is 14 residues. The DNA for the CDR3 is TGTGCCAGTAGTATAACAGGGAGGAACACTGAAGCTTTCTTT. Amino acids: CASSITGRNTEAFF.

The V and J genes are TRBV11-1 and TRBJ2-3, with D possibly TRBD1 on 6 matching bases. The V gene's germline CDR1 is SGHAT and CDR2 FQDESV (reference sequence). This CDR3 spans 13 amino acids. V lost 6 bases and J 6 bases, leaving 13 bases between the germline ends. This chain's CDR3 is CASRQGGLDTQYF. In DNA form, the CDR3 reads TGTGCCAGCAGACAGGGTGGTTTGGATACGCAGTATTTT.

V gene TRBV3-1 (or the pseudogene TRBV3-2) combines with J gene TRBJ1-3, with D unresolved. This CDR3 has 13 amino acids. Germline CDR1 and CDR2: LGHDT and YNNKEL (reference sequence). The ends were cut back, 3 bases at V and 3 bases at J, with 6 bases in the middle. CDR3 nucleotide sequence: TGTGCCAGCAGCCATAGGATTGGAAACACCATATATTTT. This translates into CASSHRIGNTIYF.

The rearrangement joins TRBV28 to TRBJ2-5, with TRBD2 matching over 12 bases. CDR1 and CDR2 (germline): MDHEN, SYDVKM. V gave up 8 bases and J gave up 5 bases; unmatched junction bases: 6. This CDR3 is built from 14 residues. The CDR3 region is CASCLAGGQETQYF. The CDR3 DNA sequence: TGTGCCAGCTGTCTAGCGGGGGGGCAGGAGACCCAGTACTTC.

The rearrangement joins TRBV9 to TRBJ2-1; possible D gene TRBD2, 5 bases. The germline V gene has CDR1 SGDLS and CDR2 YYNGEE. V was shortened by 0 bases and J by 7 bases, with 14 bases between the two germline ends. CDR3 size: 15 residues. The CDR3 sequence is CASSVESGEGNEQFF. CDR3 coding DNA: TGTGCCAGCAGCGTAGAGTCCGGGGAAGGGAATGAGCAGTTCTTC. The full variable domain, rest sourced from reference TRBV9 and TRBJ2-1, is DSGVTQTPKHLITATGQRVTLRCSPRSGDLSVYWYQQSLDQGLQFLIQYYNGEERAKGNILERFSAQQFPDLHSELNLSSLELGDSALYFCASSVESGEGNEQFFGPGTRLTVL.

This clone occurred once. Here the CDR3 reads CASSQERDSNYGYTF. In nucleotides, the CDR3 is TGCGCCAGCAGCCAAGAACGGGACAGCAACTATGGCTACACCTTC. The J gene is TRBJ1-2, the V gene TRBV4-3, with 7 bases matching TRBD1. Germline V gives CDR1 LGHNA, CDR2 YSLEER. The CDR3 is 15 residues long. V gave up 0 bases and J gave up 2 bases; unmatched junction bases: 3.

This sequence joins TRBV19 and TRBJ1-2, with a tentative D call TRBD1 (6 bases). Germline V gene lookup returns CDR1 LNHDA and CDR2 SQIVND (reference sequence). CDR3 length: 18 residues. V lost 3 bases and J lost 4, with 24 bases in between. The CDR3 loop reads CASSIHTSVTGSLYGYTF. As DNA, the CDR3 is TGTGCCAGTAGTATCCATACATCAGTCACAGGGTCCCTCTATGGCTACACCTTC.

This chain links TRBV5-1 with TRBJ2-1; D could derive from TRBD1 or TRBD2 (5 bases each). The CDR3 runs 15 residues. The germline V and J ends were trimmed by 1 base and 2 bases, with 10 bases remaining between them. CDR1 and CDR2 from the germline V gene are SGHRS and YFSETQ. CDR3 nucleotide sequence: TGCGCCAGCAGCTTGATTGGGGGACCCTACAATGAGCAGTTCTTC. Its translation is CASSLIGGPYNEQFF.

Regarding this clone: One end of the junction does not line up with germline, which may come from a read error. CDR3: CSAEGQSNTEAFF. Written as DNA, the CDR3 is TGCAGCGCTGAAGGACAGTCCAACACTGAAGCTTTCTTT. The chain employs TRBV29-1 and TRBJ1-1; possible D gene TRBD1, 6 bases. This CDR3 comprises 13 residues. The germline V gene has CDR1 SQVTM and CDR2 ANQGSEA.

The chain's CDR3 is CASSSLAGRGETQYF. As DNA, the CDR3 is TGTGCCAGCAGTTCTCTAGCGGGGCGGGGAGAGACCCAGTACTTC. The J gene is TRBJ2-5, the V gene TRBV6-5, with 9 nucleotides matching TRBD2. The V and J ends lost 4 bases and 4 bases, in that order; junction bases with no gene match: 7. There are 15 residues in the CDR3. In germline, CDR1 is MNHEY, CDR2 SVGAGI.

Details on this clone: Distinct nucleotide sequences in the sample also encode this CDR3. This rearrangement joins TRBV7-2 to TRBJ1-5; D might be TRBD1 (5 bases). Germline CDR1 reads SGHTA; CDR2 reads FQGNSA. The V gene lost 1 base and the J gene lost 4 bases, with 5 bases spanning the gap. There are 13 residues in the CDR3. The CDR3 is CASSLGQNQPQHF. CDR3 sequence (DNA): TGTGCCAGCAGCTTAGGACAGAATCAGCCCCAGCATTTT.

CDR3 residues: CAISESNNGNQPQHF. CDR3 in DNA: TGTGCCATCAGTGAGTCGAACAACGGCAATCAGCCCCAGCATTTT. The gene calls are TRBV10-3 and TRBJ1-5; D not resolved. Per germline, CDR1 ENHRY and CDR2 SYGVKD. CDR3 length equals 15 residues. V lost 0 bases and J lost 2, with 8 bases in between.

The chain joins TRBV10-1 to TRBJ2-2; a possible D gene is TRBD2 (5 bases). This CDR3 region has 14 residues. Per the germline V gene, CDR1 is WNHNN and CDR2 is SYGVQD (reference sequence). V was pared by 8 bases and J by 0 bases, with 10 bases between. DNA of the CDR3: TGCGCCAGCTCGAGACTATCGAACACCGGGGAGCTGTTTTTT. Its translation is CASSRLSNTGELFF.

The V gene is TRBV4-1, the J gene TRBJ1-5; D gene unclear. Between the trimmed V and J ends, which lost 0 bases and 8 bases, there was a span of 11 bases. The CDR3 is made up of 14 amino acids. Germline values: CDR1 MGHRA, CDR2 YSYEKL. CDR3 sequence (DNA): TGCGCCAGCAGCCAAGAAGTTTCCTGGGAGCCCCAGCATTTT. This translates into CASSQEVSWEPQHF.

The V and J genes are TRBV4-1 and TRBJ1-2, with unresolved D. V lost 0 bases and J lost 0, with 11 bases in between. This CDR3 contains 16 residues. CDR1 and CDR2 from the germline V gene are MGHRA and YSYEKL. The CDR3 protein is CASSQDSSRANYGYTF. CDR3 nucleotides: TGCGCCAGCAGCCAAGATTCGTCAAGAGCTAACTATGGCTACACCTTC.

The chain couples TRBV5-6 to TRBJ1-5; D remains unclear. Trimming took 1 base from V and 7 from J, leaving 9 bases between them. This CDR3 spans 13 amino acids. Germline loops: CDR1 SGHDT, CDR2 YYEEEE. CDR3 coding DNA: TGTGCCAGCAGCTTGAATCCCAGCCAGCCCCAGCATTTT. This translates into CASSLNPSQPQHF. The full variable domain, in which reference TRBV5-6 and TRBJ1-5 provide the parts outside the CDR3, is DAGVTQSPTHLIKTRGQQVTLRCSPKSGHDTVSWYQQALGQGPQFIFQYYEEEERQRGNFPDRFSGHQFPNYSSELNVNALLLGDSALYLCASSLNPSQPQHFGDGTRLSIL.